The 22 T cell receptor beta chains below were found in one sample sequenced in a study of somatic mutations in cytotoxic T cells in rheumatoid arthritis. Assay: immunoSEQ multiplex PCR; the TCRdb copy retains only in-frame clones and omits some. The data show 18,000 or so clones, over 75% seen once. Sequencing used CD8+ T cells sorted from blood. Every receptor here comes from an adult with rheumatoid arthritis.

This chain links TRBV27 with TRBJ2-7; D is tentatively TRBD1 or TRBD2 (6 bases each). Germline-derived CDR1 and CDR2 are MNHEY and SMNVEV (reference sequence). The CDR3 has 14 residues. The germline V and J ends were trimmed by 6 bases and 4 bases, with 16 bases remaining between them. The CDR3 spells CASRPAGQRYEQYF. The CDR3 DNA is TGTGCCAGCAGGCCCGCGGGACAAAGGTACGAGCAGTACTTC.

This chain joins TRBV7-8 and TRBJ1-1; D is uncertain. Germline CDR1 reads SGHVS; CDR2 reads FQNEAQ. The CDR3 length is 13 residues. V shed 3 bases and J shed 0 bases, with 5 bases lying between them. In DNA, the CDR3 is TGTGCCAGCAGCTTCTCCGTGAACACTGAAGCTTTCTTT. Protein: CASSFSVNTEAFF.

This rearrangement joins TRBV5-5 to TRBJ2-7; either TRBD1 or TRBD2 may supply D (5 bases each). V lost 1 base, J lost 0 bases, and 8 bases lay in between. The germline V gene encodes CDR1 SGHKS and CDR2 YYEKEE (reference sequence). This CDR3 has 14 amino acids. The chain's CDR3 is CASSLSGGSYEQYF. CDR3 DNA sequence: TGTGCCAGCAGCTTGAGTGGGGGCTCCTACGAGCAGTACTTC.

This chain links TRBV7-8 with TRBJ1-2; no clear D gene. Between the trimmed V and J ends, which lost 1 base and 8 bases, there was a span of 14 bases. This CDR3 spans 14 amino acids. Per the germline V gene, CDR1 is SGHVS and CDR2 is FQNEAQ. The CDR3 sequence is CASSLDGILGGYTF. For the CDR3, the DNA is TGTGCCAGCAGCTTAGACGGCATCTTAGGAGGCTACACCTTC.

The chain uses TRBV2 and TRBJ1-5, with TRBD1 matching 11 bases. CDR3 length: 17 residues. The V segment lost 1 base and the J segment 5 bases; nucleotides outside the gene matches: 7. In germline, CDR1 is SNHLY, CDR2 FYNNEI. Here the CDR3 reads CASSEGLGTGGYQPQHF. The CDR3 nucleotides are TGTGCCAGCAGTGAAGGGCTAGGGACAGGGGGTTATCAGCCCCAGCATTTT.

The chain links TRBV11-3 to TRBJ2-3; a possible D gene is TRBD2 (7 bases). Germline-derived CDR1 and CDR2 are SGHNT and YENEEA. Trimming removed 2 bases at V and 2 bases at J, with 11 bases between. The CDR3 runs to 15 residues. CDR3: CASSLSRGATDTQYF. In nucleotides, the CDR3 is TGTGCCAGCAGCTTATCTCGGGGGGCCACAGATACGCAGTATTTT.

The CDR3 region is CASSIYGGSSYNEQFF. DNA of the CDR3: TGTGCCAGCAGCATTTACGGGGGGAGCTCCTACAATGAGCAGTTCTTC. The chain links TRBV7-2 to TRBJ2-1; 7 bases line up with TRBD2. V was clipped by 5 bases and J by 0 bases; unmatched bases: 7. This CDR3 is built from 16 residues. Germline V gives CDR1 SGHTA, CDR2 FQGNSA.

Within the sample, this clone is medium-sized. The rearrangement links TRBV27 to TRBJ2-7; perhaps D is TRBD1 or TRBD2 (5 bases each). Germline V gives CDR1 MNHEY, CDR2 SMNVEV (reference sequence). The CDR3 has 13 residues. Deletions cut 6 bases from V and 2 bases from J, with 11 bases between. DNA of the CDR3: TGTGCCAGCAGAGGGGCTAGCACCTACGAGCAGTACTTC. This gives the protein CASRGASTYEQYF.

V usage is TRBV12-5 and J usage is TRBJ2-5, with 11 bases that match TRBD1. This CDR3 contains 18 residues. V trimming: 0 bases; J trimming: 2 bases; junction bases outside the gene matches: 8. Germline CDR1 and CDR2: LGHNT and FRNRAP. The CDR3 is CASGLVQVGTGGQETQYF. The CDR3 DNA reads TGTGCTAGTGGTTTGGTACAGGTCGGGACAGGGGGTCAAGAGACCCAGTACTTC.

The rearrangement links TRBV6-4 to TRBJ1-2; the D is unclear. The CDR3 has 12 amino acids. Deletions cut 5 bases from V and 4 bases from J, with 8 bases between. The germline V gene has CDR1 MRHNA and CDR2 SNTAGT. The CDR3 here is CASSLGFYGYTF. The CDR3 DNA follows: TGTGCCAGCAGTTTGGGTTTCTATGGCTACACCTTC.

Only a few counts were recorded for this clone. The chain couples TRBV18 to TRBJ2-3; perhaps TRBD1 as D (6 bases). Per germline, CDR1 KGHSH and CDR2 LQKENI. V lost 5 bases to trimming and J lost 2 bases, with 14 bases between them. This CDR3 has 15 residues. CDR3 sequence: CASSFKDSFTDTQYF. The CDR3 DNA follows: TGTGCCAGCTCATTTAAGGACAGTTTCACAGATACGCAGTATTTT.

The gene calls are TRBV5-6 and TRBJ2-3; 7 bases fit TRBD2. V lost 1 base and J lost 0; bases outside the gene matches: 2. Germline V gene data show CDR1 as SGHDT and CDR2 as YYEEEE. The CDR3 is 15 residues long. CDR3 loop: CASSLWGGSTDTQYF. Here the CDR3 DNA reads TGTGCCAGCAGCTTGTGGGGGGGTAGCACAGATACGCAGTATTTT. The full variable domain, in which reference TRBV5-6 and TRBJ2-3 provide the parts outside the CDR3, is DAGVTQSPTHLIKTRGQQVTLRCSPKSGHDTVSWYQQALGQGPQFIFQYYEEEERQRGNFPDRFSGHQFPNYSSELNVNALLLGDSALYLCASSLWGGSTDTQYFGPGTRLTVL.

This clone is categorized as medium-sized (0.01 to 0.1%). This chain connects TRBV10-3 to TRBJ2-7; D gene uncertain. This CDR3 region has 12 residues. Looked up from germline, CDR1 is ENHRY and CDR2 is SYGVKD. Deletions cut 7 bases from V and 2 bases from J, with 9 bases between. CDR3 DNA: TGTGCCATCACTGCTGGTACCTACGAGCAGTACTTC. Translated, it gives CAITAGTYEQYF.

The chain is built from TRBV5-4 and TRBJ2-5; the D is unclear. The CDR3 spans 14 residues. Per the germline V gene, CDR1 is SGHNT and CDR2 is YYREEE (reference sequence). V dropped 0 bases and J dropped 2 bases, with 8 bases sitting between them. CDR3 residues: CASSLDESQETQYF. In DNA, the CDR3 is TGTGCCAGCAGCTTGGATGAGTCACAAGAGACCCAGTACTTC.

The chain joins TRBV15 to TRBJ2-1; D is possibly TRBD2 (6 bases). The CDR3 runs 16 residues. V lost 5 bases and J lost 5, with 19 bases in between. The germline V gene has CDR1 LNHNV and CDR2 YYDKDF (reference sequence). CDR3 protein: CATSALGTPRNNEQFF. The CDR3 nucleotides are TGTGCCACCAGCGCCTTGGGGACTCCACGGAACAATGAGCAGTTCTTC.

This clone occurred a few times. The rearrangement joins TRBV15 to TRBJ1-2, with 7 bases lining up with TRBD1. V shed 7 bases and J 4 bases; nucleotides not matched to a gene: 3. This CDR3 spans 12 amino acids. Per the germline V gene, CDR1 is LNHNV and CDR2 is YYDKDF (reference sequence). CDR3 in DNA: TGTGCCACCACCGACAGGGTCTATGGCTACACCTTC. Its translation: CATTDRVYGYTF.

The V and J genes are TRBV29-1 and TRBJ2-7; D assignment may be TRBD1 or TRBD2 (5 bases each). The ends were cut back, 8 bases at V and 2 bases at J, with 25 bases in the middle. Germline V gene sequence: CDR1 SQVTM, CDR2 ANQGSEA. CDR3 length equals 16 residues. Written as DNA, the CDR3 is TGCAGCATTACCTCTACGGGAAGGGACGGTACCTACGAGCAGTACTTC. Residues: CSITSTGRDGTYEQYF.

This chain links TRBV27 with TRBJ2-7; perhaps D is TRBD1 or TRBD2 (5 bases each). Germline V gene lookup returns CDR1 MNHEY and CDR2 SMNVEV (reference sequence). Trimming shortened V by 2 bases and J by 4 bases, and 6 bases separated the two germline ends. This CDR3 has 12 amino acids. CDR3 sequence reads: CASSLGGYEQYF. CDR3 nucleotides: TGTGCCAGCAGTTTAGGGGGTTACGAGCAGTACTTC.

The rearrangement links TRBV6-6 to TRBJ2-7; a possible D gene is TRBD2 (6 bases). Trimming pared 0 bases from V and 7 bases from J, leaving 13 bases between. The V gene's germline CDR1 is MNHNY and CDR2 SVGAGI (reference sequence). The CDR3 spans 14 residues. Here the CDR3 reads CASSYSRLGGEQYF. The CDR3, as DNA: TGTGCCAGCAGTTACTCCCGACTAGGAGGGGAGCAGTACTTC.

The rearrangement links TRBV25-1 to TRBJ2-7; 16 positions match TRBD2. The germline gives CDR1 MGHDK, CDR2 SYGVNS. J was trimmed by 2 bases and V by 0 bases; bases with no gene match: 1. The CDR3 has 17 amino acids. CDR3 sequence reads: CASSEYGTSGRAYEQYF. CDR3 coding DNA: TGTGCCAGCAGTGAATATGGGACTAGCGGGAGGGCCTACGAGCAGTACTTC.

The gene calls are TRBV7-2 and TRBJ2-7; D call uncertain. With 4 bases removed from V and 0 bases from J, the gap between germline ends came to 13 bases. This CDR3 is 15 amino acids long. The germline CDR1 and CDR2 sequences are SGHTA and FQGNSA. DNA of the CDR3: TGTGCCAGCAGCTCCGCGGCGGAGAGCTCCTACGAGCAGTACTTC. Its protein product is CASSSAAESSYEQYF. Full variable domain (missing parts from reference TRBV7-2 and TRBJ2-7): GAGVSQSPSNKVTEKGKDVELRCDPISGHTALYWYRQSLGQGLEFLIYFQGNSAPDKSGLPSDRFSAERTGGSVSTLTIQRTQQEDSAVYLCASSSAAESSYEQYFGPGTRLTVT.

The chain carries TRBV27 and TRBJ2-1, with a tentative D call TRBD2 (6 bases). CDR1 and CDR2 (germline): MNHEY, SMNVEV (reference sequence). There are 14 residues in the CDR3. V gave up 3 bases and J gave up 4 bases, with 10 bases separating them. CDR3 DNA: TGTGCCAGCAGTTTTTCACTAGCTTACAATGAGCAGTTCTTC. This encodes CASSFSLAYNEQFF.